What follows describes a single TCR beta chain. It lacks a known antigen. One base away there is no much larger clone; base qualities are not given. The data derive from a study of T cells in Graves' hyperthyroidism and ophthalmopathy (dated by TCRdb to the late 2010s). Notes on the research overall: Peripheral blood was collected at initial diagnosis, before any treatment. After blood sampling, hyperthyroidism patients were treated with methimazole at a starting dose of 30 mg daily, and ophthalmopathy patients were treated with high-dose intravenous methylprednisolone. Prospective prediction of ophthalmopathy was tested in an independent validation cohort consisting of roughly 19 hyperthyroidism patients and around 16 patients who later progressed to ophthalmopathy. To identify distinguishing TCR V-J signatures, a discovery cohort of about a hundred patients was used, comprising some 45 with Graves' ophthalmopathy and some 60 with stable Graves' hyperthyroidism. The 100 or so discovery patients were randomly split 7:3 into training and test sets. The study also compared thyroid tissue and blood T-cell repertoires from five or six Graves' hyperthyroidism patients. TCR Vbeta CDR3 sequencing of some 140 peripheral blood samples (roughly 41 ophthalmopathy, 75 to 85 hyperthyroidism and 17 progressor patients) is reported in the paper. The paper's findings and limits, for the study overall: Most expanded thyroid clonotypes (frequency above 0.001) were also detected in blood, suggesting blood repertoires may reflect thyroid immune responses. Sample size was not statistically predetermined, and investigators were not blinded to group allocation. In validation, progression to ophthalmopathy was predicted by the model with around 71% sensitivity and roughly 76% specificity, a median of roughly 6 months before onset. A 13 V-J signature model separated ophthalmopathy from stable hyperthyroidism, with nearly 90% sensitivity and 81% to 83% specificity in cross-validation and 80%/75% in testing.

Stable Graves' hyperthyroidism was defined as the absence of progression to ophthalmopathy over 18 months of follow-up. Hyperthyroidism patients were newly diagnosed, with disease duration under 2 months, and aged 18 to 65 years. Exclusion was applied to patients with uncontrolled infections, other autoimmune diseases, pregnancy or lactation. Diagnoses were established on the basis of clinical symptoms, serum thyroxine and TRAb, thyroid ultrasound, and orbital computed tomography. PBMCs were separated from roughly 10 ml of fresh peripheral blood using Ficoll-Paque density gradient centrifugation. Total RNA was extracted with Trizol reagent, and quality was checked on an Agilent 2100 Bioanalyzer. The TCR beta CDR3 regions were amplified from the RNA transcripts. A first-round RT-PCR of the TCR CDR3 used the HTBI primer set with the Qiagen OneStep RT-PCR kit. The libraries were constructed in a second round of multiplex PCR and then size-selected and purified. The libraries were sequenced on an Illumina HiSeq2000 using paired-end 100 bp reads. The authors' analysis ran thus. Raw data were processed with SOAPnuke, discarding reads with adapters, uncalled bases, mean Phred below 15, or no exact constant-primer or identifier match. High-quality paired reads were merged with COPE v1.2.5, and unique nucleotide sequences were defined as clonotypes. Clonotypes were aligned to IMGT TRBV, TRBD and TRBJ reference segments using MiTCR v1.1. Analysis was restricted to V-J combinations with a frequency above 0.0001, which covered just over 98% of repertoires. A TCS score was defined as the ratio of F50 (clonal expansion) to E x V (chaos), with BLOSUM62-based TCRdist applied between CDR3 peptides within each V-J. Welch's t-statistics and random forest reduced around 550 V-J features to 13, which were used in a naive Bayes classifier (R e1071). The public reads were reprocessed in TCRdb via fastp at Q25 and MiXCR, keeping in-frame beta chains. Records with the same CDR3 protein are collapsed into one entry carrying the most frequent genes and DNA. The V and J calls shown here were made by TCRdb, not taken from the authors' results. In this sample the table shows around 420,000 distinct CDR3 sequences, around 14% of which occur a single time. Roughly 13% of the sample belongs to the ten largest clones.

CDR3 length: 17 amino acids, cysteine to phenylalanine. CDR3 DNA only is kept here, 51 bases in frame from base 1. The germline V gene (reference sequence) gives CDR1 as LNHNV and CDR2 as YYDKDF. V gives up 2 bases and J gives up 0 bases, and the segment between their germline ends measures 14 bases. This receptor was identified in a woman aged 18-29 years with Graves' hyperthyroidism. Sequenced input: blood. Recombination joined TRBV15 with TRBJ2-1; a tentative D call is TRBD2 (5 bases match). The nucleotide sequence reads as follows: TGTGCCACCAGCAGAATCCGGTCGGGGTCCTCCTACAATGAGCAGTTCTTC. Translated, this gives CATSRIRSGSSYNEQFF.